This entry concerns a single T cell receptor (beta chain). The repertoire was sequenced with immunoSEQ multiplex PCR; TCRdb's copy has only in-frame clones and lacks some. The sample contains about 89,000 clones, roughly 94% of which appear only once. This sample is part of a study of technical replicates of blood from a handful of donors. With V trimmed by 7 bases and J by 3 bases, 7 bases remained unmatched. This CDR3 region has 15 residues. The germline V gene encodes CDR1 LNHDA and CDR2 SQIVND (reference sequence). The receptor's source is a human donor in good health. The material sequenced was T cells isolated from PBMCs. The rearrangement joins TRBV19 to TRBJ2-2; 8 bases fit TRBD1. The CDR3 reads CASTYLDRDTGELFF. The CDR3 coding sequence is TGTGCCAGTACGTATTTGGACAGGGACACCGGGGAGCTGTTTTTT.